The 19 T cell receptor beta chains below come from one sample, sequenced in a study of long-term antiretroviral therapy in people with HIV. Researchers report immunoSEQ v3.0 was run at survey level. Sequenced by immunoSEQ multiplex PCR; TCRdb stores in-frame clones only, minus some. The data contain tens of thousands of clones, roughly 79% of them singletons. Sequenced material: unsorted PBMCs, taken 1.1 years before starting antiretroviral therapy. The receptor set was obtained from a woman aged 40 to 50 with HIV.

The J gene is TRBJ2-3, the V gene TRBV25-1; the D gene is possibly TRBD1 (6 bases). V shed 3 bases and J shed 3 bases, with 16 bases lying between them. CDR3 size: 16 residues. CDR1 MGHDK and CDR2 SYGVNS come from the germline V gene. This CDR3 is CASSDGQSGRTDTQYF. The CDR3 coding sequence is TGTGCCAGCAGTGATGGACAGTCGGGCCGGACAGATACGCAGTATTTT.

The chain joins TRBV27 to TRBJ1-1; D is perhaps TRBD1 (5 bases). CDR1 is MNHEY, CDR2 SMNVEV, per germline (reference sequence). CDR3 length: 11 amino acids. V dropped 7 bases and J dropped 12 bases, with 15 bases sitting between them. The chain's CDR3 is CASNGGGRSFF. The CDR3 coding sequence is TGTGCCAGCAACGGGGGGGGGAGGTCTTTCTTT.

The V call is TRBV5-4, the J call TRBJ2-2; 13 bases align to TRBD2. This CDR3 contains 18 residues. Trimming took 3 bases from V and 1 from J; bases not matched to a gene: 6. Germline CDR1 SGHNT, CDR2 YYREEE (reference sequence). CDR3 DNA: TGTGCCAGCAGCTCCGGGACTAGCGGGATGATGAACACCGGGGAGCTGTTTTTT. It specifies CASSSGTSGMMNTGELFF.

The chain links TRBV14 to TRBJ1-6, with 8 positions matching TRBD1. Germline CDR1 and CDR2: SGHDN and FVKESK. There are 16 residues in the CDR3. V lost 4 bases, J lost 4 bases, and 6 bases stayed unmatched. The DNA for the CDR3 is TGTGCCAGCAGCCCTCGGACAGGGATTTATAATTCACCCCTCCACTTT. It yields the protein CASSPRTGIYNSPLHF.

This chain connects TRBV2 to TRBJ2-7; possible D gene TRBD2, 7 bases. Trimming took off 8 bases at V and 4 bases at J, with 24 bases between the two ends. Germline V gene data show CDR1 as SNHLY and CDR2 as FYNNEI. This CDR3 region has 16 residues. The CDR3 reads CASQQAGARSGYEQYF. The CDR3 DNA reads TGTGCCAGCCAGCAGGCGGGGGCTAGGTCAGGGTACGAGCAGTACTTC.

The V call is TRBV6-5, the J call TRBJ2-2; D unresolved. V dropped 4 bases and J dropped 5 bases, with 8 bases sitting between them. CDR1 MNHEY and CDR2 SVGAGI come from the germline V gene. The CDR3 is made up of 13 amino acids. The CDR3, as DNA: TGTGCCAGCAGTTTTACGGGTACCGGGGAGCTGTTTTTT. It yields the protein CASSFTGTGELFF.

This clone has just one count. The J gene is TRBJ2-7, the V gene TRBV4-2, with D possibly matching TRBD1 (6 bases). The CDR3 runs 16 residues. CDR1 is LGHNA, CDR2 YNFKEQ, per germline. With 0 bases removed from V and 0 bases from J, the gap between germline ends came to 12 bases. CDR3 loop: CASSQDLGDNSYEQYF. CDR3 nucleotide sequence: TGTGCCAGCAGCCAAGATCTTGGGGACAACTCCTACGAGCAGTACTTC.

The V gene is TRBV5-4, the J gene TRBJ2-1; TRBD2 matches at 12 bases. The germline V gene has CDR1 SGHNT and CDR2 YYREEE (reference sequence). The CDR3 has 15 residues. V was pared by 2 bases and J by 8 bases, with 5 bases of the junction left unmatched. The CDR3 protein is CASSFLAGGRDEQFF. In nucleotides, the CDR3 is TGTGCCAGCAGCTTTCTAGCGGGGGGGCGGGATGAGCAGTTCTTC. Using reference TRBV5-4 and TRBJ2-1 for the parts outside the CDR3, the full variable domain is ETGVTQSPTHLIKTRGQQVTLRCSSQSGHNTVSWYQQALGQGPQFIFQYYREEENGRGNFPPRFSGLQFPNYSSELNVNALELDDSALYLCASSFLAGGRDEQFFGPGTRLTVL.

This rearrangement joins TRBV5-1 to TRBJ2-7; D not resolved. V was cut by 4 bases and J by 4 bases, with 6 bases left in between. This CDR3 has 11 residues. The germline V gene encodes CDR1 SGHRS and CDR2 YFSETQ. CDR3 in amino acids: CASSVGYEQYF. In nucleotides, the CDR3 is TGCGCCAGCAGCGTCGGGTACGAGCAGTACTTC.

The V call is TRBV19, the J call TRBJ1-1; D is unclear. CDR1 and CDR2 (germline): LNHDA, SQIVND (reference sequence). The CDR3 totals 13 residues. Trimming stripped 3 bases from V and 1 base from J, with 6 bases between. DNA for the CDR3: TGTGCCAGTAGTATCCTAGGGAACACTGAAGCTTTCTTT. Its protein product is CASSILGNTEAFF. Based on the CDR3 plus reference TRBV19 and TRBJ1-1, the full variable domain is DGGITQSPKYLFRKEGQNVTLSCEQNLNHDAMYWYRQDPGQGLRLIYYSQIVNDFQKGDIAEGYSVSREKKESFPLTVTSAQKNPTAFYLCASSILGNTEAFFGQGTRLTVV.

The chain employs TRBV12-1 and TRBJ2-5; TRBD2, the D gene given by the table, was not confirmed from the DNA. TRBV12-1 is a pseudogene locus. The CDR3 is made up of 20 amino acids. In nucleotides, the CDR3 is TGTGCCAGCATCCCCGGGAGACAGGGAAGACTAGCGGGGGGAAAAGAGACCCAGTACTTC. Translation: CASIPGRQGRLAGGKETQYF.

The chain employs TRBV5-1 and TRBJ1-1; no clear D gene. Germline V CDR1 and CDR2: SGHRS, YFSETQ. The V end lost 0 bases, the J end lost 1 base, and 4 bases lay between the germline ends. The CDR3 covers 13 residues. This CDR3 is CASSLGGNTEAFF. CDR3 in DNA: TGCGCCAGCAGCTTGGGCGGGAACACTGAAGCTTTCTTT.

The rearrangement links TRBV19 to TRBJ2-5; D call uncertain. Germline lookup yields CDR1 LNHDA and CDR2 SQIVND (reference sequence). V was clipped by 3 bases and J by 2 bases, with 10 bases between them. The CDR3 totals 14 residues. CDR3 DNA sequence: TGTGCCAGTAGTATGGTCCAACGACAAGAGACCCAGTACTTC. It translates to CASSMVQRQETQYF.

The CDR3 sequence: CASSWRGAGTDTQYF. CDR3 coding DNA: TGTGCCAGCAGCTGGCGGGGGGCCGGCACAGATACGCAGTATTTT. The chain joins TRBV13 to TRBJ2-3, with 8 nucleotides matching TRBD2. Germline values: CDR1 PRHDT, CDR2 FYEKMQ (reference sequence). The CDR3 is 15 amino acids. The J segment lost 1 base and the V segment lost 4 bases, leaving 4 bases of the junction unmatched.

This clone was observed once. The chain carries TRBV7-9 and TRBJ2-7, with D tentatively TRBD1 (6 bases). Germline CDR1 reads SEHNR; CDR2 reads FQNEAQ (reference sequence). Trimming removed 8 bases at V and 1 base at J, with 15 bases between. CDR3 length: 14 residues. Here the CDR3 reads CASGPGHRSYEQYF. CDR3 sequence (DNA): TGTGCCAGCGGTCCGGGACACCGATCCTACGAGCAGTACTTC.

This clone was observed a single time. The rearrangement joins TRBV11-2 to TRBJ1-1; D unresolved. Trimming took 3 bases from V and 1 from J, leaving 18 bases between them. The V gene's germline CDR1 is SGHAT and CDR2 FQNNGV. The CDR3 loop spans 17 amino acids. The CDR3 spells CASSFPSRSRSNTEAFF. DNA of the CDR3: TGTGCCAGCAGCTTTCCTTCTAGGTCCCGATCGAACACTGAAGCTTTCTTT.

This clone was detected a few times. The CDR3 region has the DNA TGTGCCTGGGGAGGACAGGGCGGCACTGAAGCTTTCTTT. Residues: CAWGGQGGTEAFF. This chain links TRBV30 with TRBJ1-1, with TRBD1 matching over 8 bases. Germline CDR1 is GTSNPN and CDR2 is SVGIG (reference sequence). The CDR3 has 13 amino acids. V gave up 5 bases and J gave up 4 bases; unmatched junction bases: 6.

J is TRBJ1-1 and V is TRBV30, with TRBD1 as a possible D gene (6 bases). Trimming removed 3 bases at V and 4 bases at J, with 12 bases between. This CDR3 region has 13 residues. Germline CDR1 is GTSNPN and CDR2 is SVGIG (reference sequence). The CDR3 is CAWSYRAPTEAFF. In DNA form, the CDR3 reads TGTGCCTGGAGCTACAGGGCCCCCACTGAAGCTTTCTTT.

The chain has TRBV11-2 and TRBJ2-5; 7 nucleotides align to TRBD1. The CDR3 loop spans 17 amino acids. The V gene end was trimmed by 6 bases and the J gene end by 3 bases; junction bases not matched to a gene: 16. CDR1 SGHAT and CDR2 FQNNGV come from the germline V gene. In DNA form, the CDR3 reads TGTGCCAGCAGTATGACTCTACAGGGGCCATCCAAAGAGACCCAGTACTTC. Protein product: CASSMTLQGPSKETQYF.